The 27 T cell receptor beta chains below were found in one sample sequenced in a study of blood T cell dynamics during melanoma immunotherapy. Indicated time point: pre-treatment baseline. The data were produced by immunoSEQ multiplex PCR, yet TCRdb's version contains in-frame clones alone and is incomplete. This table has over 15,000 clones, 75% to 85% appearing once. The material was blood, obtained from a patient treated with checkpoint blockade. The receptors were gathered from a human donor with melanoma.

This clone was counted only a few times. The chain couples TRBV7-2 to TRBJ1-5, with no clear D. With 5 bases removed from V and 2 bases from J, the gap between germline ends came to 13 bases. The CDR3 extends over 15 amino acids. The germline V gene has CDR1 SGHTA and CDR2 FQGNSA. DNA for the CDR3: TGTGCCAGCAGCCCGGATCTGTGGGGCAATCAGCCCCAGCATTTT. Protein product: CASSPDLWGNQPQHF.

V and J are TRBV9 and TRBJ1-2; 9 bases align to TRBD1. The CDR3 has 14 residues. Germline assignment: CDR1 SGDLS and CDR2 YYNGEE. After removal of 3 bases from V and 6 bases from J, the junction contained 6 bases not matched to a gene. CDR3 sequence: CASSAEDRGHGYTF. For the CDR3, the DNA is TGTGCCAGCAGCGCCGAGGACAGGGGCCATGGCTACACCTTC.

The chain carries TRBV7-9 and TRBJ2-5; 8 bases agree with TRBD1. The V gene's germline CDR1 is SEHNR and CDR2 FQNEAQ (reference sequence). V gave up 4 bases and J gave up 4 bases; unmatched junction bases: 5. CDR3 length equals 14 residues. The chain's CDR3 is CASSSTGGGETQYF. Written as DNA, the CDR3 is TGTGCCAGCAGCTCAACAGGGGGAGGAGAGACCCAGTACTTC. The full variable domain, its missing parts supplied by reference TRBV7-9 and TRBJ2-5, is DTGVSQNPRHKITKRGQNVTFRCDPISEHNRLYWYRQTLGQGPEFLTYFQNEAQLEKSRLLSDRFSAERPKGSFSTLEIQRTEQGDSAMYLCASSSTGGGETQYFGPGTRLLVL.

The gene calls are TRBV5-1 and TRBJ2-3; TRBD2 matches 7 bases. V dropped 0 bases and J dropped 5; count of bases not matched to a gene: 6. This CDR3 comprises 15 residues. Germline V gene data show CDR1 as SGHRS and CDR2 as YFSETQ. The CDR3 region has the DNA TGCGCCAGCAGCTTGGGGGCGGGAGAAGGAGATACGCAGTATTTT. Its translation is CASSLGAGEGDTQYF.

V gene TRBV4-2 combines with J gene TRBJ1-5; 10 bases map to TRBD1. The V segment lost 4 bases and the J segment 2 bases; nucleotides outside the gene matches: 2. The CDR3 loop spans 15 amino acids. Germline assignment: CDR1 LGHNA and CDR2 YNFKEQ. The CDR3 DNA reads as TGTGCCAGCAGCCCCGGGACAGGGGGCAATCAGCCCCAGCATTTT. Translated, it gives CASSPGTGGNQPQHF.

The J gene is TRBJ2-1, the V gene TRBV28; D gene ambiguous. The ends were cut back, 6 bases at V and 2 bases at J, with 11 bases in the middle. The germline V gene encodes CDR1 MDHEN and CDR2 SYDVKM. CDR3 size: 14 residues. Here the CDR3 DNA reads TGTGCCAGCAGGTCGGCCACCCCCTACAATGAGCAGTTCTTC. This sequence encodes CASRSATPYNEQFF.

CDR3 sequence (DNA): TGTGCCAGCAGTGAGAAGGGGATCGCCTACGAGCAGTACTTC. This sequence encodes CASSEKGIAYEQYF. V gene TRBV2 combines with J gene TRBJ2-7; the D gene is possibly TRBD1 (5 bases). The germline CDR1 and CDR2 sequences are SNHLY and FYNNEI. V was shortened by 3 bases and J by 2 bases, with 11 bases between the two germline ends. The CDR3 runs 14 residues.

CDR3 DNA: TGTGCCAGCAGCGGGGAGGGTCTCTTAAGCGGGGAGCTGTTTTTT. Its protein product is CASSGEGLLSGELFF. The rearrangement links TRBV9 to TRBJ2-2; 7 bases are shared with TRBD2. V was pared by 3 bases and J by 7 bases, with 9 bases of the junction left unmatched. The CDR3 runs 15 residues. In germline, CDR1 is SGDLS, CDR2 YYNGEE.

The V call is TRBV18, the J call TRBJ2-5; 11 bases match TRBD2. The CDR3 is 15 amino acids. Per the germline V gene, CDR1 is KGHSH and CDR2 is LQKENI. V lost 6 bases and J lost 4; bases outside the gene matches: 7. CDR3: CASSIAGGPGETQYF. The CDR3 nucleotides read TGTGCCAGCTCGATAGCGGGAGGGCCCGGAGAGACCCAGTACTTC.

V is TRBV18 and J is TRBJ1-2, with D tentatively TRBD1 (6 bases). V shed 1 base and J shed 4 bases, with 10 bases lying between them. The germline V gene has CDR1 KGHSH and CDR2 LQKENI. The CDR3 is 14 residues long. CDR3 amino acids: CASSPQGGGYGYTF. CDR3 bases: TGTGCCAGCTCACCACAAGGAGGGGGCTATGGCTACACCTTC. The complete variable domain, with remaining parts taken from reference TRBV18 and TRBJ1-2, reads NAGVMQNPRHLVRRRGQEARLRCSPMKGHSHVYWYRQLPEEGLKFMVYLQKENIIDESGMPKERFSAEFPKEGPSILRIQQVVRGDSAAYFCASSPQGGGYGYTFGSGTRLTVV.

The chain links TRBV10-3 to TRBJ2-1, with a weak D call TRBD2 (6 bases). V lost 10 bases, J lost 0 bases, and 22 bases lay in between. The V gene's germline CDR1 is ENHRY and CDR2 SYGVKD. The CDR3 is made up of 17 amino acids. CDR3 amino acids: CATQHTGDSSSYNEQFF. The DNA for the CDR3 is TGTGCCACCCAGCACACGGGAGACAGTAGCTCCTACAATGAGCAGTTCTTC.

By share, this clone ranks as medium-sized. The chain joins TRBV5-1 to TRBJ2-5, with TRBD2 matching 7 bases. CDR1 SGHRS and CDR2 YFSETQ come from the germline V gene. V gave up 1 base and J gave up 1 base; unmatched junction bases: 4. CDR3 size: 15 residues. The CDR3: CASSLNLAVQETQYF. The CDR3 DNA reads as TGCGCCAGCAGCTTGAACCTAGCGGTCCAAGAGACCCAGTACTTC. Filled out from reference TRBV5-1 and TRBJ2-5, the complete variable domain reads KAGVTQTPRYLIKTRGQQVTLSCSPISGHRSVSWYQQTPGQGLQFLFEYFSETQRNKGNFPGRFSGRQFSNSRSEMNVSTLELGDSALYLCASSLNLAVQETQYFGPGTRLLVL.

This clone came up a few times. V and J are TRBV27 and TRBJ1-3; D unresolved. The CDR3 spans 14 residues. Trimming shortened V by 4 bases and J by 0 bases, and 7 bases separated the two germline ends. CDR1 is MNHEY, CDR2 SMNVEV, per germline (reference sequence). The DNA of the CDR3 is TGTGCCAGCAGTTCGGCCGTCTCTGGAAACACCATATATTTT. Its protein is CASSSAVSGNTIYF.

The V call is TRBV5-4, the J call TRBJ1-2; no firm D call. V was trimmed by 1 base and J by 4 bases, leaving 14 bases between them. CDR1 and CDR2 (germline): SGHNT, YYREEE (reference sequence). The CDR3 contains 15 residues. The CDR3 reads CASSLRALSGYGYTF. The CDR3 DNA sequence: TGTGCCAGCAGCTTGCGGGCCCTCTCGGGCTATGGCTACACCTTC.

CDR3 coding DNA: TGCGCCAGCAGCTTCTCGGACGACAGATTAGCCAAAAACATTCAGTACTTC. This translates into CASSFSDDRLAKNIQYF. The gene calls are TRBV5-1 and TRBJ2-4; D is possibly TRBD1 (5 bases). Germline CDR1 SGHRS, CDR2 YFSETQ. Trimming removed 2 bases from V and 0 bases from J, with 15 bases in between. The length of the CDR3 is 17 residues.

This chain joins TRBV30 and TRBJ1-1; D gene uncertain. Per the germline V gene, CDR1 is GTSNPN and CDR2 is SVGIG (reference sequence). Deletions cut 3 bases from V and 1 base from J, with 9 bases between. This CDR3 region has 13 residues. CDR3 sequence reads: CAWRNSKNTEAFF. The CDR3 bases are TGTGCCTGGAGGAACAGTAAGAACACTGAAGCTTTCTTT.

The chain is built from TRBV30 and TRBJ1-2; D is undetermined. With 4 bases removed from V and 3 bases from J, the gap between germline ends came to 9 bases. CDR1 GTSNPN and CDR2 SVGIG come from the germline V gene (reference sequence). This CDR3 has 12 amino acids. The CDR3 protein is CAWKGYDYGYTF. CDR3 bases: TGTGCCTGGAAAGGTTATGACTATGGCTACACCTTC.

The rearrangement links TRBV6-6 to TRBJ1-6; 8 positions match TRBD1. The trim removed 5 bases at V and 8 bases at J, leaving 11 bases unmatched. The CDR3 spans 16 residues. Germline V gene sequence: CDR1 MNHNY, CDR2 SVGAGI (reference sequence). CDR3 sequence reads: CASSTPQGQGYSPLHF. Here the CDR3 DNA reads TGTGCCAGCAGTACACCTCAAGGACAGGGATATTCACCCCTCCACTTT.

The CDR3 DNA reads as TGTGCCAGCAGCTTAATGCACGGAAACACCATATATTTT. This encodes CASSLMHGNTIYF. The J gene is TRBJ1-3, the V gene TRBV7-3; no clear D gene. The CDR3 length is 13 residues. CDR1 SGHTA and CDR2 FQGTGA come from the germline V gene. V lost 1 base and J lost 4, with 5 bases in between.

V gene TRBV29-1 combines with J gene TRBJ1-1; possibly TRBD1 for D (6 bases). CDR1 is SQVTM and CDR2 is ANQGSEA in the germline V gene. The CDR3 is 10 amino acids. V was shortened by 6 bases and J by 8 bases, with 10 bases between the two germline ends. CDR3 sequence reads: CSVYQGEAFF. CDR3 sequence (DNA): TGCAGCGTCTACCAGGGGGAAGCTTTCTTT.

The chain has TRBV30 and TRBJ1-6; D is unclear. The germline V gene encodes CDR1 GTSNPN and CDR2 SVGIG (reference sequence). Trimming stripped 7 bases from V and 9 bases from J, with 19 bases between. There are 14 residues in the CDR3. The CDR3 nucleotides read TGTGCCTCTTCCCCCGACCCGGACGCTTCACCCCTCCACTTT. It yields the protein CASSPDPDASPLHF.

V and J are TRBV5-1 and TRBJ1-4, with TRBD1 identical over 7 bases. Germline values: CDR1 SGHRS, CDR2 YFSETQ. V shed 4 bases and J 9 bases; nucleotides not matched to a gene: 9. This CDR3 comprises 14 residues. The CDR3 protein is CASSPGTARQKLFF. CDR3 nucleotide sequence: TGCGCCAGCAGCCCGGGGACAGCCAGGCAAAAACTGTTTTTT.

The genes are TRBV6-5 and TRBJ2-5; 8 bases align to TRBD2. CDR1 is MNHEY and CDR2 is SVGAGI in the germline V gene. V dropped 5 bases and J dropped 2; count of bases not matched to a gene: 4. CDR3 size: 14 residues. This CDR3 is CASSKTSVQETQYF. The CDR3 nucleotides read TGTGCCAGCAGTAAGACTAGCGTTCAAGAGACCCAGTACTTC.

The CDR3 reads CASRPGQAPQPQHF. CDR3 bases: TGTGCCAGTAGACCGGGACAGGCCCCCCAGCCCCAGCATTTT. The chain uses TRBV19 and TRBJ1-5; the match to TRBD1 covers 8 bases. This CDR3 has 14 residues. Unmatched junction bases numbered 8, after V lost 6 bases and J lost 7 bases. Germline V gene lookup returns CDR1 LNHDA and CDR2 SQIVND (reference sequence).

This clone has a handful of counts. CDR3 sequence reads: CASSGPGAGGTEAFF. The CDR3 DNA reads as TGTGCCAGCAGTGGTCCGGGGGCAGGGGGTACTGAAGCTTTCTTT. This chain connects TRBV2 to TRBJ1-1, with 7 bases fitting TRBD1. This CDR3 comprises 15 residues. Germline trimming cut 4 bases from V and 5 bases from J; bases unmatched to any gene: 10. CDR1 and CDR2 from the germline V gene are SNHLY and FYNNEI.

CDR3 DNA: TGTGCCAGTAGTAGGGGAAGCTCCTACGAGCAGTACTTC. Its protein product is CASSRGSSYEQYF. The chain employs TRBV19 and TRBJ2-7; D unresolved. Looked up from germline, CDR1 is LNHDA and CDR2 is SQIVND (reference sequence). The CDR3 covers 13 residues. The V end was cut by 4 bases, the J end by 0 bases, with 7 bases between. Complete variable domain (other parts from reference TRBV19 and TRBJ2-7): DGGITQSPKYLFRKEGQNVTLSCEQNLNHDAMYWYRQDPGQGLRLIYYSQIVNDFQKGDIAEGYSVSREKKESFPLTVTSAQKNPTAFYLCASSRGSSYEQYFGPGTRLTVT.

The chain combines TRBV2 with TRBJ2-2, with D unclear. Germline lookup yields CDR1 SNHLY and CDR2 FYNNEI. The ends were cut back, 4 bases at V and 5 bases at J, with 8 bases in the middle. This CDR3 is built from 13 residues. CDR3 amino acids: CASSGLGTGELFF. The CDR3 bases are TGTGCCAGCAGTGGTCTAGGTACCGGGGAGCTGTTTTTT.